Listed here is a single T cell receptor beta chain. No antigen is known for it. V trimming: 5 bases; J trimming: 7 bases; junction bases outside the gene matches: 8. Germline V gives CDR1 PRHDT, CDR2 FYEKMQ (reference sequence). This CDR3 comprises 15 residues. The source of the sample is a study of blood T cells in healthy people across ages. Study conclusions and caveats: TCR beta diversity correlated strongly with naive T cell percentage. Diversity estimates drawn from one million T cells were deemed underestimates.

Next came a second PCR, run for about 6 to 12 cycles, which used a sample-barcoded 5' primer along with a J-beta primer mix. A template-switch adaptor containing 12 random nucleotides labeled each cDNA molecule. Every sample gave at least 2.5 million paired-end reads containing CDR3. TCRdb re-called the 5' RACE reads through MiXCR, storing one row per CDR3 protein. The table records about 750,000 distinct CDR3 sequences, roughly 50% of them present only once. The chain couples TRBV13 to TRBJ1-4; 9 bases are a match to TRBD1. This TCR was recovered from an elderly man in good health. The sample consisted of blood. The CDR3: CASSPRQGDGEKLFF. The CDR3 DNA reads TGTGCCAGCAGCCCCAGACAGGGGGACGGTGAAAAACTGTTTTTT.